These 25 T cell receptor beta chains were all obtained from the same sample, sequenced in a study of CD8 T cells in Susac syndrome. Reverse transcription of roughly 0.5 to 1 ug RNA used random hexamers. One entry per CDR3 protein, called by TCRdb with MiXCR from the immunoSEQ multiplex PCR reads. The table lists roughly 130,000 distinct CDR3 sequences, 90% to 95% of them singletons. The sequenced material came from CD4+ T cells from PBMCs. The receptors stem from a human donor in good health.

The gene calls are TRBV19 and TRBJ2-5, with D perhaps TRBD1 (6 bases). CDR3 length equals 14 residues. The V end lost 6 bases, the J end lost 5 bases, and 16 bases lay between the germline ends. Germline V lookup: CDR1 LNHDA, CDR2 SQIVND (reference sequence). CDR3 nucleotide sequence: TGTGCCAGTAGCCCCGTGGGGGCATGGGAGACCCAGTACTTC. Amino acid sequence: CASSPVGAWETQYF.

The CDR3: CASSGRAGTQETQYF. CDR3 DNA sequence: TGCGCCAGTTCGGGCAGAGCGGGCACCCAAGAGACCCAGTACTTC. The rearrangement links TRBV5-1 to TRBJ2-5; TRBD2 is a possible D gene (6 bases). Germline lookup yields CDR1 SGHRS and CDR2 YFSETQ. The CDR3 contains 15 residues. V gave up 8 bases and J gave up 1 base, with 18 bases separating them.

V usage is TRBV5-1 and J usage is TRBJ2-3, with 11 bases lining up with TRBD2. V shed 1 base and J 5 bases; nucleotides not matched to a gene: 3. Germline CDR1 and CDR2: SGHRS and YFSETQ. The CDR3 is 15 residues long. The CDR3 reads CASSLTSGRGDTQYF. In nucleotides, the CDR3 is TGCGCCAGCAGCTTGACTAGCGGGAGAGGAGATACGCAGTATTTT.

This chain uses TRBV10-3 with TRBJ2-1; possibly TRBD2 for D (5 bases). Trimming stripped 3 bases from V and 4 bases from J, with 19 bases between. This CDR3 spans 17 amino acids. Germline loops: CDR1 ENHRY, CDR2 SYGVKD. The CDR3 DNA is TGTGCCATCAGTGATGTTGGCGGGCGGGTGGGGTACAATGAGCAGTTCTTC. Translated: CAISDVGGRVGYNEQFF.

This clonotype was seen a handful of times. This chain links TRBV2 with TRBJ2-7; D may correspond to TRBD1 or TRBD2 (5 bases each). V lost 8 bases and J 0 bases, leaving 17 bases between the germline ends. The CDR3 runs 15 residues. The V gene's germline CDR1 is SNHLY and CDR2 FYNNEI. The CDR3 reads CASLPGLRASYEQYF. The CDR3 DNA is TGTGCCAGCCTCCCGGGGCTCCGGGCCTCCTACGAGCAGTACTTC. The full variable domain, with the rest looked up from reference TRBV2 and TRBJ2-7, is EPEVTQTPSHQVTQMGQEVILRCVPISNHLYFYWYRQILGQKVEFLVSFYNNEISEKSEIFDDQFSVERPDGSNFTLKIRSTKLEDSAMYFCASLPGLRASYEQYFGPGTRLTVT.

The CDR3 DNA sequence: TGTGCCAGCAGTTACGGGATAAGCACCTCTGAGCAGTTCTTC. It codes for CASSYGISTSEQFF. The gene calls are TRBV6-5 and TRBJ2-1; D call uncertain. V dropped 2 bases and J dropped 9 bases, with 14 bases sitting between them. The germline V gene has CDR1 MNHEY and CDR2 SVGAGI. The CDR3 totals 14 residues.

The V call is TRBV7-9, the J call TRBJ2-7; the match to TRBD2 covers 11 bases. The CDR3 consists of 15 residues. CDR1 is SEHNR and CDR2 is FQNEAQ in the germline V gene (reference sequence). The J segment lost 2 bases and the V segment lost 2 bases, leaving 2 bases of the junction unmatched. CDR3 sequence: CASSLSTSGTYEQYF. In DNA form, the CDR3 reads TGTGCCAGCAGCTTATCGACTAGCGGGACCTACGAGCAGTACTTC.

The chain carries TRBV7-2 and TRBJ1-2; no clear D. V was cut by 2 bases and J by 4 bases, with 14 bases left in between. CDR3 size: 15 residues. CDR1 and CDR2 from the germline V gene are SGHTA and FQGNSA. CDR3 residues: CASSLTGTQTYGYTF. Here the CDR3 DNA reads TGTGCCAGCAGCTTAACTGGTACACAGACCTATGGCTACACCTTC.

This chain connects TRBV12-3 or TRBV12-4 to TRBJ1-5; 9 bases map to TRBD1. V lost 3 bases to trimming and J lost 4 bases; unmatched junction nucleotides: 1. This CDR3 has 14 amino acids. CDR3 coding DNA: TGTGCCAGCAGTTTTGGACAGGGGAATCAGCCCCAGCATTTT. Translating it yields CASSFGQGNQPQHF.

As DNA, the CDR3 is TGTGCCAGCAGTTACTGGGGGAGCGGGGAGCTGTTTTTT. It translates to CASSYWGSGELFF. V usage is TRBV27 and J usage is TRBJ2-2; the D call may be TRBD1 or TRBD2 (5 bases each). The CDR3 is made up of 13 amino acids. The germline V gene has CDR1 MNHEY and CDR2 SMNVEV (reference sequence). Between the trimmed V and J ends, which lost 4 bases and 7 bases, there was a span of 10 bases.

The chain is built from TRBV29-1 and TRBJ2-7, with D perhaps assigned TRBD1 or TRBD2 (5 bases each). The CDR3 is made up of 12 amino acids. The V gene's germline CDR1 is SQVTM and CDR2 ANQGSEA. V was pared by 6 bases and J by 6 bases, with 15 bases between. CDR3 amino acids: CSVRDGVAEQYF. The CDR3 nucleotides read TGCAGCGTCCGGGACGGAGTCGCCGAGCAGTACTTC.

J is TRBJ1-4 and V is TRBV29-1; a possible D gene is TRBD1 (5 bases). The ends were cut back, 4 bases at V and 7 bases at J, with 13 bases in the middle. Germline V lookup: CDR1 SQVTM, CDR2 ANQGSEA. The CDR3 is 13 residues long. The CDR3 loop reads CSVGGLGGEKLFF. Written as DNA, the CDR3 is TGCAGCGTTGGGGGCCTCGGAGGTGAAAAACTGTTTTTT.

DNA for the CDR3: TGCGCCAGCAGCTCGGGACTCAGGGACGAGCAGTACTTC. This sequence encodes CASSSGLRDEQYF. The chain carries TRBV5-1 and TRBJ2-7; tentative D call: TRBD2 (6 bases). The CDR3 extends over 13 amino acids. With 3 bases removed from V and 5 bases from J, the gap between germline ends came to 12 bases. Germline CDR1 SGHRS, CDR2 YFSETQ.

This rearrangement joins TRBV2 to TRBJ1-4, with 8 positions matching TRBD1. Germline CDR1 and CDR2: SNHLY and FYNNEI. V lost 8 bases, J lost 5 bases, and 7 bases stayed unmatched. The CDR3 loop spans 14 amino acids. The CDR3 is CASSSRTGNEKLFF. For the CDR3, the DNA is TGTGCCAGCTCCTCACGGACAGGGAATGAAAAACTGTTTTTT.

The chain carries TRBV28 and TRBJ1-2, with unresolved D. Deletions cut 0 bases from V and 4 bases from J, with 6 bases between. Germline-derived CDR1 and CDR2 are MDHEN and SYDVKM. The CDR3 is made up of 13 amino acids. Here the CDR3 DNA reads TGTGCCAGCAGTTTATGGGCAGTCTATGGCTACACCTTC. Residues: CASSLWAVYGYTF.

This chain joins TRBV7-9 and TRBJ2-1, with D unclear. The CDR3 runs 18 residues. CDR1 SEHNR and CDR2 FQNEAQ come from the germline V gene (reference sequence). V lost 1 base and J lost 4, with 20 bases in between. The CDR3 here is CASSLGITGVVGYNEQFF. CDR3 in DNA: TGTGCCAGCAGCTTAGGAATAACTGGAGTTGTCGGTTACAATGAGCAGTTCTTC.

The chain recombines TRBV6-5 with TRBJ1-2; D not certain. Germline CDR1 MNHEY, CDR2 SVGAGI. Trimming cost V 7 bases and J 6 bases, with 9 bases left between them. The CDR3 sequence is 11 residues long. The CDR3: CASMSPNGYTF. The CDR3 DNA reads TGTGCCAGCATGTCTCCCAATGGCTACACCTTC.

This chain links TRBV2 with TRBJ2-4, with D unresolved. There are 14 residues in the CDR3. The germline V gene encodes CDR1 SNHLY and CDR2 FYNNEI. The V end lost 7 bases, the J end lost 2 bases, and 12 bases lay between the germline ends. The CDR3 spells CASTPRGSKNIQYF. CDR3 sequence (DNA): TGTGCCAGCACCCCCCGTGGGTCCAAAAACATTCAGTACTTC.

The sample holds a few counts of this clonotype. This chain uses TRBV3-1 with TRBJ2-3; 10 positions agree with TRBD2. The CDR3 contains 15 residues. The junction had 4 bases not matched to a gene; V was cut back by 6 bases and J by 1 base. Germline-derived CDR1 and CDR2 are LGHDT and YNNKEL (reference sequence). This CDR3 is CASSLGTSGTDTQYF. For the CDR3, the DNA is TGTGCCAGCAGTTTAGGGACTAGCGGCACAGATACGCAGTATTTT.

The CDR3 DNA is TGTGCCAGCAGCGTAATTAGCGGGACAGATACGCAGTATTTT. Its protein product is CASSVISGTDTQYF. The V and J genes are TRBV9 and TRBJ2-3; the match to TRBD2 covers 7 bases. Germline V CDR1 and CDR2: SGDLS, YYNGEE. This CDR3 is built from 14 residues. With V trimmed by 1 base and J by 3 bases, 2 bases remained unmatched. Using reference TRBV9 and TRBJ2-3 for the parts outside the CDR3, the full variable domain is DSGVTQTPKHLITATGQRVTLRCSPRSGDLSVYWYQQSLDQGLQFLIQYYNGEERAKGNILERFSAQQFPDLHSELNLSSLELGDSALYFCASSVISGTDTQYFGPGTRLTVL.

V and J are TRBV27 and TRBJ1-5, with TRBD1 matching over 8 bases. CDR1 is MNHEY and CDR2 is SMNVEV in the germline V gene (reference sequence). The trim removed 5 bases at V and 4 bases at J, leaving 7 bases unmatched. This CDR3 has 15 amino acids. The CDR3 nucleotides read TGTGCCAGCAGTAGCCAGGGGGCAGGGAATCAGCCCCAGCATTTT. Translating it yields CASSSQGAGNQPQHF.

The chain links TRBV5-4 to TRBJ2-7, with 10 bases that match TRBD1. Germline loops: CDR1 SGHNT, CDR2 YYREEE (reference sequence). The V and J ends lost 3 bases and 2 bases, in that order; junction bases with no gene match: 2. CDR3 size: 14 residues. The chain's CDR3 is CASSYGQGAYEQYF. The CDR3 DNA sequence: TGTGCCAGCAGCTACGGACAGGGGGCCTACGAGCAGTACTTC.

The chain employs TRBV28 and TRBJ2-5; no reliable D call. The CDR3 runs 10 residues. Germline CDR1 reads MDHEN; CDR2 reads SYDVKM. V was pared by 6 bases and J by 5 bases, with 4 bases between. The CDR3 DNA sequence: TGTGCCAGCAGGGCGGAGACCCAGTACTTC. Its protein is CASRAETQYF.

This CDR3 is CASSYYGEQYF. The CDR3 nucleotides are TGTGCCAGCAGCTACTATGGGGAGCAGTACTTC. This chain joins TRBV3-1 and TRBJ2-7, with D uncertain. Trimming removed 5 bases at V and 7 bases at J, with 9 bases between. This CDR3 is 11 amino acids long. Germline CDR1 and CDR2: LGHDT and YNNKEL (reference sequence).

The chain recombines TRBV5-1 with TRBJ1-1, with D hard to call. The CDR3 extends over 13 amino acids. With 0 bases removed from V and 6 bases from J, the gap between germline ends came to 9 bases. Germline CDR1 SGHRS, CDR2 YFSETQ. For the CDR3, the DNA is TGCGCCAGCAGCTTGGGTCAGCACGCTGAAGCTTTCTTT. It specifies CASSLGQHAEAFF.